Sequencing of this T cell receptor beta chain was carried out in a study of blood T cell repertoires in COVID-19. About the study: The United States, Italy and Spain were the sources of the acute and convalescent COVID-19 samples.

V was cut by 2 bases and J by 2 bases, with 7 bases left in between. CDR1 and CDR2 from the germline V gene are SGDLS and YYNGEE. This CDR3 is 13 amino acids long. Produced via immunoSEQ multiplex PCR; TCRdb's table is partial and in-frame only. The sample contains over 120,000 clones, about 89% of which appear only once. V is TRBV9 and J is TRBJ1-2, with D perhaps matching TRBD1 (5 bases). Sample: peripheral blood. This receptor was taken from a man between 45 and 60 years old who had recovered from COVID-19. The CDR3 loop reads CASSVRENYGYTF. CDR3 nucleotides: TGTGCCAGCAGCGTCAGGGAAAACTATGGCTACACCTTC.